This is a list of T cell receptor beta chains from one sample in a study of CD8 T cells in Susac syndrome. Via MiXCR, TCRdb re-called the immunoSEQ multiplex PCR reads, giving one row per CDR3 protein. In the table there are around 130,000 distinct CDR3 sequences, under 95% of which are singletons. The sample was CD8+ T cells from PBMCs. The receptor set was obtained from a human donor with multiple sclerosis. CDR3s include the opening cysteine and the closing phenylalanine or tryptophan. A D gene is named only where the DNA matches it firmly. Where a row states a size, it is once, few, many or the class of an expanded clone; other rows omit it.

abundance,v_gene,d_gene,j_gene,CDR3nt,CDR3aa
.,TRBV15,.,TRBJ2-7,TGTGCCACCAGCGACAGCCGGGGGAACGAGCAGTACTTC,CATSDSRGNEQYF
once,TRBV3-1,.,TRBJ1-2,TGTGCCAGCAGCCCCGCCCGGGGCAGCCTTCCCAAATGGGGCTACACCTTC,CASSPARGSLPKWGYTF
.,TRBV7-9,.,TRBJ2-5,TGTGCCAGCAGCTATAGCGGAGAAGAGACCCAGTACTTC,CASSYSGEETQYF
.,TRBV29-1,.,TRBJ2-5,TGCAGCGTTCACCCAGTTCTACCGGAGACCCAGTACTTC,CSVHPVLPETQYF
.,TRBV3-1,TRBD1,TRBJ2-1,TGTGCCAGCAGCCTCATCCTAGGGGGCAGGGGGTTCTTC,CASSLILGGRGFF
.,TRBV5-6,TRBD1,TRBJ2-7,TGTGCCAGTAGCTGGGGACAGAAGAGTTTCGAGCAGTACTTC,CASSWGQKSFEQYF
.,TRBV7-9,.,TRBJ2-5,TGTGCCAGCAGCCTACAGGGCCTCCCCCGGGAGACCCAGTACTTC,CASSLQGLPRETQYF
.,TRBV7-9,TRBD1,TRBJ2-3,TGTGCCAGCAGCCCTGGACAGGGCAGCACAGATACGCAGTATTTT,CASSPGQGSTDTQYF
few,TRBV6-4,TRBD1,TRBJ2-2,TGTGCCAGCAGTACAGGGGGAACCGGGGAGCTGTTTTTT,CASSTGGTGELFF
.,TRBV2,.,TRBJ1-1,TGTGCCAGCAGGCGAAAGCAATGGCCCCCTGAAGCTTTCTTT,CASRRKQWPPEAFF
.,TRBV6-2/TRBV6-3,TRBD1,TRBJ1-5,TGTGCCAGCAGTCCGGACAGGGCCCAGCCCCAGCATTTT,CASSPDRAQPQHF
.,TRBV9,TRBD1,TRBJ1-4,TGTGCCAGCAGTTTACAGGGGACAACTAATGAAAAACTGTTTTTT,CASSLQGTTNEKLFF